The present T cell receptor beta chain was sequenced within a study of cytomegalovirus exposure and HLA in healthy donors. The PCR had 60 Vbeta and 13 Jbeta primers. The assay was immunoSEQ multiplex PCR, and TCRdb's table has in-frame clones only and misses some. The profile covers 100,000 or so clones, with around 82% appearing a single time and 2% to 2.5% taken by the ten largest. Per the germline V gene, CDR1 is SGHTA and CDR2 is FQGNSA. V shed 2 bases, J shed 7 bases, and the junction held 9 bases outside the gene matches. This CDR3 is 16 amino acids long. Though probably carrying unrecorded immune exposures, donors were nominally healthy at sampling.

The receptor was isolated from a man aged 18 to 35 in good health and CMV-seronegative. This sequence joins TRBV7-2 and TRBJ2-7, with 12 bases aligning to TRBD2. The sample taken for sequencing was PBMCs. CDR3 loop: CASSLPASGGAGEQYF. The CDR3 nucleotides are TGTGCCAGCAGCTTACCGGCTAGCGGGGGGGCGGGAGAGCAGTACTTC.